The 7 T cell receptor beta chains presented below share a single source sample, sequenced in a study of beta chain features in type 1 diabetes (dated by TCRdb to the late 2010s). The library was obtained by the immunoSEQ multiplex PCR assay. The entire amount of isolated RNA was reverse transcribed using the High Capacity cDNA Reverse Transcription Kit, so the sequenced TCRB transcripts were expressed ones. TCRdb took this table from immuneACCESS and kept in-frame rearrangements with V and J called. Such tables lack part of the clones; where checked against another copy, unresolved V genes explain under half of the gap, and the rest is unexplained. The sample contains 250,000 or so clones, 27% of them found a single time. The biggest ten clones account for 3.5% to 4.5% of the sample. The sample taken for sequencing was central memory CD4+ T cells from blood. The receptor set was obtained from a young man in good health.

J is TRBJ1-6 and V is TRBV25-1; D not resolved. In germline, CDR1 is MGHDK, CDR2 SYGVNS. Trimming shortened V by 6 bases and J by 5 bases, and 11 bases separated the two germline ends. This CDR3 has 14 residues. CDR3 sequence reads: CASSWVHDNSPLHF. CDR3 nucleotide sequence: TGTGCCAGCAGCTGGGTTCACGATAATTCACCCCTCCACTTT.

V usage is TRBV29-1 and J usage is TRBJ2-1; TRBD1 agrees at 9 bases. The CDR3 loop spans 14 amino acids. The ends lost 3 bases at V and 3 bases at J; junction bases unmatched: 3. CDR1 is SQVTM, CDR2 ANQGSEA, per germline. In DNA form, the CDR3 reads TGCAGCGTTGATTGGGGACAGGGCTACAATGAGCAGTTCTTC. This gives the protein CSVDWGQGYNEQFF.

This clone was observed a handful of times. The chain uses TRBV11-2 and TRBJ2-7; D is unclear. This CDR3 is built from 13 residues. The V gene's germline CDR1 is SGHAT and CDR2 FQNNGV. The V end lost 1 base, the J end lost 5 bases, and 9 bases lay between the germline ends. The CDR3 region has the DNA TGTGCCAGCAGCTTAGTCCTGGGGAACGAGCAGTACTTC. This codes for CASSLVLGNEQYF.

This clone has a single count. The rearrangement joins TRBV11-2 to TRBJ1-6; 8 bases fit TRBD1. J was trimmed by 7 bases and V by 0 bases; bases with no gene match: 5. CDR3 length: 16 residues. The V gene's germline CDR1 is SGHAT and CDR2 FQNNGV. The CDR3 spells CASSLDPGQGNSPLHF. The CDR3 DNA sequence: TGTGCCAGCAGCTTAGATCCAGGACAGGGAAATTCACCCCTCCACTTT.

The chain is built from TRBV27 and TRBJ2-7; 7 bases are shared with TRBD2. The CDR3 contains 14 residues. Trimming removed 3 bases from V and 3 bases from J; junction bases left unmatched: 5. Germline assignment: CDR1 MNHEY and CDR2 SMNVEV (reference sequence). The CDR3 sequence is CASSFVASGYEQYF. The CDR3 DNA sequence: TGTGCCAGCAGTTTCGTGGCTAGCGGCTACGAGCAGTACTTC.

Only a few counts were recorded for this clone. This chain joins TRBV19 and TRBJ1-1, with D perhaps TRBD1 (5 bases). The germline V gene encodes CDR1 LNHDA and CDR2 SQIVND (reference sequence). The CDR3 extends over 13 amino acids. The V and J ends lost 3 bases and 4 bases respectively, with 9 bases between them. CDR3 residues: CASSIQGSTEAFF. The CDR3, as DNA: TGTGCCAGTAGTATCCAGGGTAGCACTGAAGCTTTCTTT.

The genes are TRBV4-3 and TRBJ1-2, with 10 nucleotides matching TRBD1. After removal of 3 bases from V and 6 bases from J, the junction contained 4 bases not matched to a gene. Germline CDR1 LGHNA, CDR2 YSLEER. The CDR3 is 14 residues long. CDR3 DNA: TGCGCCAGCAGCCAGGAGGACAGGGGGAATGGCTACACCTTC. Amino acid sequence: CASSQEDRGNGYTF.